These 28 T cell receptor beta chains were sequenced from one sample in a study of blood T cell repertoires in COVID-19. Produced via immunoSEQ multiplex PCR; TCRdb's table is partial and in-frame only. The table shows about 220,000 clones, with 82% occurring only once. Sequencing input: PBMCs or T cells enriched from blood (not recorded which). These receptors were collected from a woman aged 55 to 70 who had recovered from COVID-19.

This chain connects TRBV4-3 to TRBJ2-1, with D possibly matching TRBD2 (6 bases). The CDR3 is 18 amino acids. Trimming shortened V by 2 bases and J by 5 bases, and 22 bases separated the two germline ends. Per germline, CDR1 LGHNA and CDR2 YSLEER. The CDR3, as DNA: TGCGCCAGCAGCCAACAACCCGCGGGACCCCGGCGGGACAATGAGCAGTTCTTC. Its protein is CASSQQPAGPRRDNEQFF.

The rearrangement links TRBV30 to TRBJ2-3, with TRBD1 matching over 7 bases. The germline V gene encodes CDR1 GTSNPN and CDR2 SVGIG (reference sequence). CDR3 size: 15 residues. J was trimmed by 2 bases and V by 2 bases; bases with no gene match: 7. The CDR3 DNA is TGTGCCTGGAGTTACGGACAGGAGACCACAGATACGCAGTATTTT. It translates to CAWSYGQETTDTQYF.

The chain employs TRBV11-2 and TRBJ2-7; 9 positions match TRBD2. The CDR3 length is 14 residues. CDR1 and CDR2 (germline): SGHAT, FQNNGV. Trimming removed 7 bases from V and 6 bases from J; junction bases left unmatched: 10. CDR3: CASTPTSGSSEQYF. In DNA form, the CDR3 reads TGTGCCAGCACTCCCACTAGCGGGTCTTCCGAGCAGTACTTC.

The sample holds a few counts of this clone. V and J are TRBV28 and TRBJ1-4; TRBD1 is a possible D gene (5 bases). V was trimmed by 1 base and J by 7 bases, leaving 10 bases between them. The CDR3 extends over 14 amino acids. In germline, CDR1 is MDHEN, CDR2 SYDVKM. CDR3 sequence reads: CASSLSGGGEKLFF. The CDR3 region has the DNA TGTGCCAGCAGTTTATCCGGGGGAGGTGAAAAACTGTTTTTT.

The J gene is TRBJ1-5, the V gene TRBV7-8; D is ambiguous. CDR3 length: 14 residues. The V gene's germline CDR1 is SGHVS and CDR2 FQNEAQ. The V end lost 1 base, the J end lost 5 bases, and 9 bases lay between the germline ends. The CDR3 DNA reads TGTGCCAGCAGCTTAGGGGCAGCTCATCAGCCCCAGCATTTT. Amino acids: CASSLGAAHQPQHF.

This chain joins TRBV12-2 and TRBJ2-7; the table's D call, TRBD2, was not checked against the DNA. TRBV12-2 counts as a pseudogene. The CDR3 runs 16 residues. The CDR3 bases are TGTGCAAGTCGCTCAGTACTAGCGGATCTCTCCTACGAGCAGTACTTC. Translated: CASRSVLADLSYEQYF.

For the CDR3, the DNA is TGTGCCAGCAGCTTTCGAGGTACCGGGGAGCTGTTTTTT. It specifies CASSFRGTGELFF. The rearrangement links TRBV7-8 to TRBJ2-2; no firm D call. Germline CDR1 is SGHVS and CDR2 is FQNEAQ. V lost 3 bases and J 5 bases, leaving 7 bases between the germline ends. The CDR3 is 13 amino acids.

The gene calls are TRBV4-3 and TRBJ1-1; possible D gene TRBD1, 6 bases. Germline V gives CDR1 LGHNA, CDR2 YSLEER. V was cut by 1 base and J by 2 bases, with 11 bases left in between. The CDR3 loop spans 15 amino acids. The CDR3 bases are TGCGCCAGCAGCCAAGTGGGGGCAGGCAACACTGAAGCTTTCTTT. It is translated as CASSQVGAGNTEAFF.

The rearrangement joins TRBV5-1 to TRBJ1-3, with TRBD1 as a possible D gene (6 bases). The CDR3 sequence is 14 residues long. V lost 4 bases, J lost 0 bases, and 8 bases lay in between. Germline values: CDR1 SGHRS, CDR2 YFSETQ. The CDR3 region is CASSPGASGNTIYF. CDR3 in DNA: TGCGCCAGCAGCCCAGGGGCCTCTGGAAACACCATATATTTT.

This chain's CDR3 is CASSLVGQGREKLFF. The CDR3 DNA follows: TGTGCCAGCAGCTTAGTTGGACAGGGGAGGGAAAAACTGTTTTTT. The rearrangement uses TRBV7-2 and TRBJ1-4; 9 nucleotides line up with TRBD1. The V and J ends lost 1 base and 8 bases, in that order; junction bases with no gene match: 5. The germline V gene has CDR1 SGHTA and CDR2 FQGNSA. There are 15 residues in the CDR3. The full variable domain, its missing parts supplied by reference TRBV7-2 and TRBJ1-4, is GAGVSQSPSNKVTEKGKDVELRCDPISGHTALYWYRQSLGQGLEFLIYFQGNSAPDKSGLPSDRFSAERTGGSVSTLTIQRTQQEDSAVYLCASSLVGQGREKLFFGSGTQLSVL.

In DNA form, the CDR3 reads TGCGCCAGCAGCCCCGGAGGGAGGCCGAGCTCCTACAATGAGCAGTTCTTC. It specifies CASSPGGRPSSYNEQFF. The V and J genes are TRBV4-1 and TRBJ2-1, with D possibly matching TRBD2 (6 bases). V lost 4 bases and J 0 bases, leaving 16 bases between the germline ends. This CDR3 spans 17 amino acids. From germline, CDR1 is MGHRA and CDR2 YSYEKL.

In its sample, this clone was seen a few times. V usage is TRBV4-3 and J usage is TRBJ1-2; TRBD1 might be the D (6 bases). Trimming took off 4 bases at V and 3 bases at J, with 15 bases between the two ends. There are 15 residues in the CDR3. Germline assignment: CDR1 LGHNA and CDR2 YSLEER. The CDR3 DNA follows: TGCGCCAGCAGCCCCACCCGGACAGATTACTATGGCTACACCTTC. Translation gives CASSPTRTDYYGYTF.

In this sample, this clone turned up a few times. The chain recombines TRBV6-4 with TRBJ1-2, with 9 bases aligning to TRBD1. Germline CDR1 is MRHNA and CDR2 is SNTAGT. The CDR3 spans 15 residues. J gave up 7 bases and V 2 bases, and 8 bases lay outside the gene matches. Here the CDR3 DNA reads TGTGCCAGCAGTGACACATCCGGGACAGGGTTTGGCTACACCTTC. It codes for CASSDTSGTGFGYTF.

This clone turned up a few times. The genes are TRBV3-1 (or the pseudogene TRBV3-2) and TRBJ2-1; 15 nucleotides line up with TRBD2. The J segment lost 12 bases and the V segment lost 3 bases, leaving 3 bases of the junction unmatched. The CDR3 covers 14 residues. Germline V gene data show CDR1 as LGHDT and CDR2 as YNNKEL (reference sequence). The CDR3 loop reads CASSQGTSGRRQFF. The DNA of the CDR3 is TGTGCCAGCAGCCAGGGGACTAGCGGGAGGAGGCAGTTCTTC.

This clone has just one count. The chain has TRBV20-1 and TRBJ1-1; no definite D call. The CDR3 runs 11 residues. The V gene lost 4 bases and the J gene lost 8 bases, with 11 bases spanning the gap. Germline V gives CDR1 DFQATT, CDR2 SNEGSKA (reference sequence). CDR3 bases: TGCAGTGCTATGGGCCCGGGGGAAGCTTTCTTT. Amino acid sequence: CSAMGPGEAFF.

The gene calls are TRBV27 and TRBJ2-3; a weak D match, TRBD1 (5 bases). Deletions cut 4 bases from V and 2 bases from J, with 13 bases between. CDR1 MNHEY and CDR2 SMNVEV come from the germline V gene (reference sequence). The CDR3 length is 15 residues. The CDR3 is CASSWGDSSTDTQYF. CDR3 DNA: TGTGCCAGCAGTTGGGGTGACAGTTCCACAGATACGCAGTATTTT.

The CDR3 DNA reads as TGTGCCAGCAGCCCAGAGCGGGCTAGCGGGGGCAATGAGCAGTTCTTC. Encoded protein: CASSPERASGGNEQFF. The rearrangement uses TRBV7-2 and TRBJ2-1; 10 positions agree with TRBD2. V was pared by 5 bases and J by 6 bases, with 10 bases of the junction left unmatched. The CDR3 length is 16 residues. Germline assignment: CDR1 SGHTA and CDR2 FQGNSA.

This chain joins TRBV7-9 and TRBJ2-5; TRBD2 matches at 7 bases. Germline CDR1 is SEHNR and CDR2 is FQNEAQ (reference sequence). The CDR3 has 15 residues. The V and J ends lost 3 bases and 5 bases, in that order; junction bases with no gene match: 9. The CDR3: CASSFGGGARETQYF. The CDR3 coding sequence is TGTGCCAGCAGCTTCGGGGGAGGGGCTAGGGAGACCCAGTACTTC.

The chain recombines TRBV4-2 with TRBJ2-7, with 10 nucleotides matching TRBD1. This CDR3 has 13 residues. Germline V gene sequence: CDR1 LGHNA, CDR2 YNFKEQ. The V and J ends lost 1 base and 6 bases, in that order; junction bases with no gene match: 0. The CDR3 DNA is TGTGCCAGCAGCCAAGGACAGGGGGCCGAGCAGTACTTC. It specifies CASSQGQGAEQYF.

J is TRBJ1-2 and V is TRBV3-1 (or the pseudogene TRBV3-2); 9 positions agree with TRBD1. Looked up from germline, CDR1 is LGHDT and CDR2 is YNNKEL (reference sequence). The trim removed 0 bases at V and 6 bases at J, leaving 5 bases unmatched. The CDR3 is 15 amino acids. CDR3 in DNA: TGTGCCAGCAGCCAAGATTACGGGACAGGGAATGGCTACACCTTC. Protein sequence: CASSQDYGTGNGYTF.

The chain links TRBV4-1 to TRBJ2-7; D may be TRBD1 (6 bases). Germline V gives CDR1 MGHRA, CDR2 YSYEKL. The CDR3 is 14 amino acids. The V and J ends lost 1 base and 6 bases respectively, with 13 bases between them. CDR3 sequence: CASSQAGQLREQYF. The DNA of the CDR3 is TGCGCCAGCAGCCAAGCGGGACAACTCCGCGAGCAGTACTTC.

The gene calls are TRBV7-2 and TRBJ1-1; D might be TRBD1 (5 bases). The germline CDR1 and CDR2 sequences are SGHTA and FQGNSA. The CDR3 loop spans 16 amino acids. Trimming removed 0 bases from V and 4 bases from J, with 15 bases in between. CDR3 nucleotides: TGTGCCAGCAGCTTAGCCACCGGGGGGTATGGCACTGAAGCTTTCTTT. It encodes CASSLATGGYGTEAFF.

The V call is TRBV3-1 (or the pseudogene TRBV3-2), the J call TRBJ2-3; 8 bases agree with TRBD1. Germline CDR1 reads LGHDT; CDR2 reads YNNKEL (reference sequence). V was clipped by 4 bases and J by 0 bases; unmatched bases: 21. The CDR3 consists of 21 residues. The CDR3 coding sequence is TGTGCCAGCAGCCCAAACCAACCCTTTTCTCGGGACAGGAAAAGCACAGATACGCAGTATTTT. Protein product: CASSPNQPFSRDRKSTDTQYF.

This chain joins TRBV3-1 (or the pseudogene TRBV3-2) and TRBJ1-5; D is uncertain. V was pared by 0 bases and J by 6 bases, with 6 bases between. The CDR3 loop spans 13 amino acids. Germline CDR1 is LGHDT and CDR2 is YNNKEL (reference sequence). In nucleotides, the CDR3 is TGTGCCAGCAGCCAAGAACGCGGTCAGCCCCAGCATTTT. Residues: CASSQERGQPQHF.

V and J are TRBV20-1 and TRBJ2-1, with D maybe TRBD2 (5 bases). Germline lookup yields CDR1 DFQATT and CDR2 SNEGSKA (reference sequence). Between the trimmed V and J ends, which lost 7 bases and 6 bases, there was a span of 10 bases. The CDR3 loop spans 11 amino acids. This CDR3 is CSGSALNEQFF. Here the CDR3 DNA reads TGCAGTGGTAGCGCACTCAATGAGCAGTTCTTC.

The rearrangement uses TRBV2 and TRBJ1-4; possibly TRBD1 for D (6 bases). The CDR3 spans 13 residues. Trimming removed 3 bases from V and 8 bases from J, with 10 bases in between. Germline CDR1 and CDR2: SNHLY and FYNNEI. The CDR3 DNA reads TGTGCCAGCAGTGACACAGGGTTGGAAAAACTGTTTTTT. Amino acid sequence: CASSDTGLEKLFF.

The chain recombines TRBV9 with TRBJ1-3, with D perhaps TRBD1 (6 bases). Germline-derived CDR1 and CDR2 are SGDLS and YYNGEE. The CDR3 has 16 amino acids. V lost 0 bases to trimming and J lost 2 bases, with 12 bases between them. The chain's CDR3 is CASSVAWTETGNTIYF. DNA of the CDR3: TGTGCCAGCAGCGTAGCGTGGACAGAGACTGGAAACACCATATATTTT.

This rearrangement joins TRBV14 to TRBJ2-2, with D perhaps matching TRBD2 (5 bases). V was cut by 0 bases and J by 3 bases, with 11 bases left in between. The CDR3 covers 16 residues. Per the germline V gene, CDR1 is SGHDN and CDR2 is FVKESK. DNA of the CDR3: TGTGCCAGCAGCCAAGAGGCGGGCATGGACACCGGGGAGCTGTTTTTT. Translated, it gives CASSQEAGMDTGELFF.